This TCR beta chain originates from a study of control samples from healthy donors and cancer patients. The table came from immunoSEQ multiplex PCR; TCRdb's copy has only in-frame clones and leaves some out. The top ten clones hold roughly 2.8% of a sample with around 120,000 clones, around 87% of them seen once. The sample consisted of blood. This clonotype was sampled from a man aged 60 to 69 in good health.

CDR3 DNA: TGTGCCAGCAGCCAGGACAGGGGAGGTGGCTACACCTTC. The encoded protein is CASSQDRGGGYTF. The chain is built from TRBV6-5 and TRBJ1-2, with TRBD1 matching 9 bases. Germline V CDR1 and CDR2: MNHEY, SVGAGI. This CDR3 spans 13 amino acids. V lost 6 bases and J lost 7; bases outside the gene matches: 6.